This TCR beta chain originates from a study of cytomegalovirus exposure and HLA in healthy donors. The study, taken as a whole, reports: The authors considered a cluster of highly shared sequence variants likely to be a sequencing artifact. HLA alleles were associated with around 17,000 TCR beta sequences in a later analysis at 0.05 false discovery rate.

Of note for this clone: The antigen is unknown.

The CDR3 runs 17 residues. Primers for the PCR totalled 60 Vbeta and 13 Jbeta. The repertoire was sequenced with immunoSEQ multiplex PCR; TCRdb's copy has only in-frame clones and lacks some. The sample records approximately 110,000 clones, under 85% being singletons. The chain recombines TRBV21-1 with TRBJ2-7; TRBD2, as called in the table, went unchecked against the DNA. TRBV21-1 is designated a pseudogene. The TCR originated in a woman aged 45-59 years in good health and CMV-seropositive. The material sequenced was PBMCs. CDR3 coding DNA: TGTGCCAGCAGCAAAGTAAATAGCGGGAGGCCGACCTACGAGCAGTACTTC. Translated, it gives CASSKVNSGRPTYEQYF.